The rows below give T cell receptor beta chains drawn from one sample of a study of CD8 T cells in Susac syndrome. TCRdb re-called the immunoSEQ multiplex PCR reads through MiXCR, storing one row per CDR3 protein. This sample has about 52,000 distinct CDR3 sequences; roughly 93% occur once, and the top ten carry 0.5% to 0.6%. Sequencing was performed on CD8+ T cells from PBMCs. The receptors here all came from a human donor with multiple sclerosis. CDR3s include the opening cysteine and the closing phenylalanine or tryptophan.

cdr3_length	v_call	j_call	cdr3_aa
15	TRBV6-2/TRBV6-3	TRBJ1-5	CASSTSLGSNQPQHF
13	TRBV4-1	TRBJ2-7	CASSPRTAYEQYF
15	TRBV29-1	TRBJ1-5	CSVEGIGTTYQPQHF
15	TRBV5-6	TRBJ2-5	CASQPGGFSQETQYF
13	TRBV19	TRBJ2-7	CASSLSGGYEQYF
17	TRBV7-9	TRBJ2-6	CASSPRDRDSGANVLTF
15	TRBV25-1	TRBJ2-1	CASSDTGGRRYEQFF
14	TRBV29-1	TRBJ2-2	CSVIGGRDTGQLFF
16	TRBV2	TRBJ2-3	CAARERGLPSTDTQYF
15	TRBV11-2	TRBJ1-5	CASSPNEGIDQPQHF
14	TRBV7-8	TRBJ2-3	CASRLAGGRDTQYF
15	TRBV19	TRBJ2-1	CASSISGGEYNEQFF
14	TRBV7-3	TRBJ1-3	CASSLTGAGNTIYF
15	TRBV6-4	TRBJ2-1	CASSDGRGGPDEQFF
17	TRBV5-1	TRBJ1-2	CASSSTPGATMNYGYTF
15	TRBV11-2	TRBJ2-3	CASSPEGGSTDTQYF
17	TRBV28	TRBJ2-5	CASSPAPLIGQQETQYF
14	TRBV11-2	TRBJ1-5	CASSLGGAGQPQHF
14	TRBV4-3	TRBJ1-1	CASSQEQGYTEAFF
13	TRBV4-1	TRBJ2-7	CASSQDGVAEQYF
14	TRBV11-2	TRBJ2-5	CASSFTSNSETQYF
19	TRBV7-9	TRBJ1-6	CASSFDRGMGSSYNSPLHF
15	TRBV4-3	TRBJ2-2	CASSRGGLNTGELFF
15	TRBV6-2/TRBV6-3	TRBJ2-1	CASSYPSGGVNEQFF
13	TRBV20-1	TRBJ2-7	CSASLTTGYEQYF
15	TRBV7-9	TRBJ2-5	CASSFIWVGTETQYF
14	TRBV28	TRBJ1-1	CASSWDRESSEAFF